These 21 T cell receptor beta chains were sequenced from one sample in a study of blood T cell repertoires in COVID-19. Assay used: immunoSEQ multiplex PCR; TCRdb lists only in-frame clones, some missing. Of under 250,000 clones in the sample, about four fifths were seen once. Sequences were obtained from peripheral blood. These receptors were obtained from a man aged 50 or older with active or convalescent COVID-19.

This chain joins TRBV18 and TRBJ1-4, with a weak D call TRBD1 (6 bases). CDR3 length equals 16 residues. Trimming removed 2 bases at V and 5 bases at J, with 15 bases between. Germline CDR1 reads KGHSH; CDR2 reads LQKENI. The DNA of the CDR3 is TGTGCCAGCTCACCAACTCTGGACAGATTGAATGAAAAACTGTTTTTT. Its protein product is CASSPTLDRLNEKLFF.

The chain carries TRBV5-6 and TRBJ2-3; 8 positions match TRBD2. From germline, CDR1 is SGHDT and CDR2 YYEEEE. J was trimmed by 6 bases and V by 4 bases; bases with no gene match: 16. This CDR3 is 17 amino acids long. The CDR3 loop is CASSASRTSRILDTQYF. As DNA, the CDR3 is TGTGCCAGCAGCGCGAGCCGGACTAGCCGGATTCTGGATACGCAGTATTTT.

The chain links TRBV25-1 to TRBJ2-7; 7 nucleotides line up with TRBD2. Trimming at V came to 1 base and at J to 6 bases, leaving 12 bases not matched to a gene. The CDR3 runs to 16 residues. Germline CDR1 MGHDK, CDR2 SYGVNS. CDR3: CASSEWGRGSSAEQYF. The CDR3 nucleotides are TGTGCCAGCAGTGAATGGGGGAGGGGAAGTTCTGCCGAGCAGTACTTC.

Comment on this clone: The same CDR3 can be traced to other DNA sequences in this sample. The chain links TRBV7-8 to TRBJ2-1, with a possible D match to TRBD2 (5 bases). Trimming shortened V by 3 bases and J by 2 bases, and 8 bases separated the two germline ends. Per the germline V gene, CDR1 is SGHVS and CDR2 is FQNEAQ. This CDR3 is built from 14 residues. The CDR3 nucleotides are TGTGCCAGCAGCTTCGGCGGGCCCTACAATGAGCAGTTCTTC. Its protein is CASSFGGPYNEQFF.

The chain combines TRBV27 with TRBJ2-5, with 8 bases lining up with TRBD2. Trimming took 4 bases from V and 4 from J; bases not matched to a gene: 8. The CDR3 length is 15 residues. CDR1 and CDR2 (germline): MNHEY, SMNVEV (reference sequence). The CDR3 region has the DNA TGTGCCAGCAGTTCCCCTCTGAGCGGGAGAGAGACCCAGTACTTC. Translating gives CASSSPLSGRETQYF.

In its sample, this clone was seen many times. In DNA, the CDR3 is TGCAGTGCTAGTCGGACAGGGTACGCCGGGGAGCTGTTTTTT. As protein: CSASRTGYAGELFF. The chain joins TRBV20-1 to TRBJ2-2; 8 nucleotides line up with TRBD1. Germline V CDR1 and CDR2: DFQATT, SNEGSKA (reference sequence). The CDR3 consists of 14 residues. V lost 3 bases to trimming and J lost 6 bases; unmatched junction nucleotides: 6.

The rearrangement joins TRBV5-5 to TRBJ1-2; tentative D call: TRBD1 (6 bases). CDR3 length: 15 residues. The V end lost 0 bases, the J end lost 5 bases, and 14 bases lay between the germline ends. Germline V CDR1 and CDR2: SGHKS, YYEKEE (reference sequence). For the CDR3, the DNA is TGTGCCAGCAGCTTGGCCGGCAGGGGAAGATATGGCTACACCTTC. This codes for CASSLAGRGRYGYTF.

This clone was seen at least ten times. This sequence joins TRBV27 and TRBJ2-4; D remains unclear. V was cut by 7 bases and J by 4 bases, with 11 bases left in between. From germline, CDR1 is MNHEY and CDR2 SMNVEV (reference sequence). CDR3 length equals 13 residues. DNA of the CDR3: TGTGCCAGCACCAACCGGGTAAAAAACATTCAGTACTTC. This codes for CASTNRVKNIQYF.

This sequence joins TRBV19 and TRBJ1-5, with D possibly matching TRBD1 (6 bases). V dropped 9 bases and J dropped 2 bases, with 17 bases sitting between them. The CDR3 contains 15 residues. The germline V gene encodes CDR1 LNHDA and CDR2 SQIVND (reference sequence). CDR3 nucleotides: TGTGCCAGCAGGGGTCGGGGGGGAGGCAATCAGCCCCAGCATTTT. Protein sequence: CASRGRGGGNQPQHF.

The J gene is TRBJ1-4, the V gene TRBV5-1; 7 bases match TRBD1. V shed 2 bases and J 0 bases; nucleotides not matched to a gene: 1. Germline CDR1 SGHRS, CDR2 YFSETQ. The CDR3 extends over 15 amino acids. For the CDR3, the DNA is TGCGCCAGCAGCTTCGACAGGGCAACTAATGAAAAACTGTTTTTT. Protein sequence: CASSFDRATNEKLFF. The entire variable domain, with the rest obtained from reference TRBV5-1 and TRBJ1-4, is as follows: KAGVTQTPRYLIKTRGQQVTLSCSPISGHRSVSWYQQTPGQGLQFLFEYFSETQRNKGNFPGRFSGRQFSNSRSEMNVSTLELGDSALYLCASSFDRATNEKLFFGSGTQLSVL.

This clone is a singleton in its sample. The chain has TRBV3-1 (or the pseudogene TRBV3-2) and TRBJ1-2, with TRBD1 matching 10 bases. CDR3 length equals 16 residues. V shed 7 bases and J 3 bases; nucleotides not matched to a gene: 11. Germline loops: CDR1 LGHDT, CDR2 YNNKEL (reference sequence). CDR3 nucleotide sequence: TGTGCCAGCACGCCTGACAGGGGGCGAGTGGACTATGGCTACACCTTC. As protein: CASTPDRGRVDYGYTF.

The CDR3 spells CASSEGLAAGYTF. The DNA for the CDR3 is TGTGCCAGCAGTGAAGGATTGGCCGCTGGCTACACCTTC. The chain links TRBV6-1 to TRBJ1-2; no clear D gene. Germline CDR1 MNHNS, CDR2 SASEGT. The CDR3 contains 13 residues. The V gene lost 1 base and the J gene lost 7 bases, with 10 bases spanning the gap.

This clone came up once. The V and J genes are TRBV27 and TRBJ2-7; TRBD1 is a possible D gene (6 bases). Trimming removed 7 bases at V and 6 bases at J, with 10 bases between. The CDR3 spans 11 residues. In germline, CDR1 is MNHEY, CDR2 SMNVEV (reference sequence). CDR3 bases: TGTGCCAGCAAACAACAGGGCGAGCAGTACTTC. It specifies CASKQQGEQYF.

The rearrangement links TRBV28 to TRBJ2-7; D gene unclear. This CDR3 contains 14 residues. The germline V gene encodes CDR1 MDHEN and CDR2 SYDVKM. The V end lost 3 bases, the J end lost 3 bases, and 12 bases lay between the germline ends. CDR3 in amino acids: CASSLAVTHYEQYF. CDR3 DNA sequence: TGTGCCAGCAGTTTGGCAGTCACCCACTACGAGCAGTACTTC.

This rearrangement joins TRBV2 to TRBJ1-1, with D perhaps TRBD1 (5 bases). V lost 2 bases to trimming and J lost 4 bases, with 14 bases between them. The germline gives CDR1 SNHLY, CDR2 FYNNEI. The length of the CDR3 is 15 residues. CDR3 region: CASSEWRGGGTEAFF. CDR3 DNA sequence: TGTGCCAGCAGTGAATGGCGGGGGGGAGGCACTGAAGCTTTCTTT.

This rearrangement joins TRBV28 to TRBJ1-2, with 9 bases matching TRBD1. After removal of 6 bases from V and 5 bases from J, the junction contained 10 bases not matched to a gene. This CDR3 comprises 15 residues. CDR1 MDHEN and CDR2 SYDVKM come from the germline V gene. The CDR3 loop reads CASSPPDRGWYGYTF. The CDR3 DNA reads TGTGCCAGCAGCCCCCCGGACAGGGGTTGGTATGGCTACACCTTC.

V usage is TRBV7-2 and J usage is TRBJ2-5; a possible D gene is TRBD2 (6 bases). V lost 5 bases to trimming and J lost 5 bases, with 15 bases between them. The CDR3 consists of 14 residues. CDR1 and CDR2 from the germline V gene are SGHTA and FQGNSA. The CDR3 protein is CASSAGPPGETQYF. The DNA of the CDR3 is TGTGCCAGCAGCGCGGGGCCACCCGGCGAGACCCAGTACTTC.

The chain combines TRBV11-3 with TRBJ1-1; 11 positions agree with TRBD1. This CDR3 comprises 13 residues. Germline V gene data show CDR1 as SGHNT and CDR2 as YENEEA. The trim removed 4 bases at V and 6 bases at J, leaving 1 base unmatched. The DNA of the CDR3 is TGTGCCAGCAGCTCGGGACAGGGGGCTGAAGCTTTCTTT. Translation gives CASSSGQGAEAFF.

The count of this clone is one. The CDR3 spells CASSLGQGRGQPQHF. CDR3 nucleotide sequence: TGTGCCAGCAGCTTGGGACAGGGTAGGGGTCAGCCCCAGCATTTT. The chain is built from TRBV6-5 and TRBJ1-5; 9 bases are a match to TRBD1. The ends lost 6 bases at V and 6 bases at J; junction bases unmatched: 9. CDR1 is MNHEY, CDR2 SVGAGI, per germline. The CDR3 is 15 residues long.

The rearrangement uses TRBV24-1 and TRBJ2-3; D gene ambiguous. CDR3 length equals 14 residues. From germline, CDR1 is KGHDR and CDR2 SFDVKD. Trimming stripped 4 bases from V and 0 bases from J, with 7 bases between. CDR3 sequence reads: CATSDLRSTDTQYF. CDR3 bases: TGTGCCACCAGTGACCTACGTAGCACAGATACGCAGTATTTT.

The rearrangement joins TRBV5-6 to TRBJ2-3; 10 bases are shared with TRBD1. This CDR3 comprises 17 residues. After removal of 1 base from V and 1 base from J, the junction contained 6 bases not matched to a gene. Looked up from germline, CDR1 is SGHDT and CDR2 is YYEEEE. CDR3 residues: CASSLSGTGAGTDTQYF. The CDR3 nucleotides read TGTGCCAGCAGCTTGTCCGGGACAGGGGCCGGCACAGATACGCAGTATTTT.